Sequencing of this TCR beta chain was carried out in a study of graft-versus-host responses after intestinal transplantation. Germline V gene data show CDR1 as MGHRA and CDR2 as YSYEKL. This CDR3 has 12 amino acids. Trimming removed 8 bases from V and 5 bases from J, with 12 bases in between. Notes on the study in general: Researchers found GvH clones in recipient marrow, and some showed up first in ileum or blood.

Method: immunoSEQ multiplex PCR; TCRdb's copy keeps in-frame clones and lacks some. The data contain under 45,000 clones, around nine tenths of them singletons. A note on this clone: The antigen is not known.

The rearrangement joins TRBV4-1 to TRBJ2-5; D perhaps matches TRBD2 (6 bases). This clonotype was sampled from a human patient who received an intestinal transplant, so some T cells may come from the graft donor. Source: PBMCs, taken just under 270 days after transplant. The DNA of the CDR3 is TGCGCCAGCTCGGGAGTGAGGGAGACCCAGTACTTC. Its translation: CASSGVRETQYF.